This T cell receptor (beta chain) derives from a study of PD-1 blockade in classical Hodgkin lymphoma. There are a few counts of this clone. Its antigen is undetermined. Noted time point: cycle 4 day 1 (C4D1), after about 6 weeks of nivolumab. Every patient experienced relapse after autologous stem cell transplantation, and brentuximab vedotin exposure varied. Complete response, partial response or progressive disease made up the best responses. The method was immunoSEQ multiplex PCR; TCRdb's version includes in-frame clones alone and lacks a portion of them. Seen here are about 22,000 clones, over 65% observed once, and the top ten hold roughly a fifth. Germline CDR1 is SGHAT and CDR2 is FQNNGV. This CDR3 has 15 residues. Trimming shortened V by 3 bases and J by 0 bases, and 10 bases separated the two germline ends. Study-wide points: Reports indicated that newly diagnosed patients had lower baseline TCR diversity than healthy donors did.

This sample comprised peripheral blood mononuclear cells (PBMCs), obtained before the fourth cycle of nivolumab. This sequence originates from a human donor with classical Hodgkin lymphoma. V gene TRBV11-2 combines with J gene TRBJ2-3, with D tentatively TRBD1 (5 bases). The CDR3 DNA reads as TGTGCCAGCAGCTTTTTGGCAGGGAGCACAGATACGCAGTATTTT. This sequence encodes CASSFLAGSTDTQYF.